The sequence of this TCR beta chain was determined in a study of blood T cell repertoires in COVID-19. There are 14 residues in the CDR3. Trimming removed 6 bases at V and 3 bases at J, with 14 bases between. Germline-derived CDR1 and CDR2 are SQVTM and ANQGSEA. Profiled with immunoSEQ multiplex PCR; TCRdb holds only in-frame clones, not every one. The sample yields around 130,000 clones, under 95% seen once. This TCR derives from a man in his sixties with COVID-19, enrolled during active disease. The sequenced material came from peripheral blood. The chain combines TRBV29-1 with TRBJ2-2; TRBD2 is a possible D gene (5 bases). CDR3 nucleotides: TGCAGCGTAGTTCCAGCCGGGGACACCGGGGAGCTGTTTTTT. Residues: CSVVPAGDTGELFF.